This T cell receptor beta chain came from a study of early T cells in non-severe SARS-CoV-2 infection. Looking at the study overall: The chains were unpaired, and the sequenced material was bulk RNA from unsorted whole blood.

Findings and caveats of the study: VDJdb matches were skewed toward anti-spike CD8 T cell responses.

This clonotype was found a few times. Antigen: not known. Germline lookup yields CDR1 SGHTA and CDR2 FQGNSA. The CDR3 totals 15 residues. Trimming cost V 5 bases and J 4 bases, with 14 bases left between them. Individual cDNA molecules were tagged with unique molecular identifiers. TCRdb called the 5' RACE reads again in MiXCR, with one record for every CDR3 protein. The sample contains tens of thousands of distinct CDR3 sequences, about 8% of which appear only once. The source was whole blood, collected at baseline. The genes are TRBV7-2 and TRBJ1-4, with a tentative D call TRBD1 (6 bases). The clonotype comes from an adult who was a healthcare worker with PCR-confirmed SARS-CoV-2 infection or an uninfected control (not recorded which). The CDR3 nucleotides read TGTGCCAGCAGCCGTGCATCAGGGGTTAATGAAAAACTGTTTTTT. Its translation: CASSRASGVNEKLFF.